These 25 T cell receptor beta chains were sequenced from one sample in a study of PD-1 blockade in classical Hodgkin lymphoma. The patients all showed relapse after autologous stem cell transplantation, while their brentuximab vedotin exposure varied. Sequencing used immunoSEQ multiplex PCR; TCRdb keeps in-frame clones, though not all of them. The sample lists several thousand clones, about 82% occurring once. The source was peripheral blood mononuclear cells (PBMCs), collected before the second cycle of nivolumab. The receptors derive from a human donor with classical Hodgkin lymphoma.

This chain uses TRBV19 with TRBJ2-1; 9 bases align to TRBD2. Germline V gene data show CDR1 as LNHDA and CDR2 as SQIVND (reference sequence). Trimming cost V 1 base and J 2 bases; bases outside gene matches: 6. The CDR3 totals 17 residues. The CDR3 DNA follows: TGTGCCAGTAGTATAGGACTAGCGGTTCCCACCTACAATGAGCAGTTCTTC. Protein product: CASSIGLAVPTYNEQFF.

The chain is built from TRBV5-1 and TRBJ2-7; D might be TRBD2 (5 bases). With 5 bases removed from V and 5 bases from J, the gap between germline ends came to 14 bases. This CDR3 is built from 13 residues. The germline gives CDR1 SGHRS, CDR2 YFSETQ. For the CDR3, the DNA is TGCGCCAGCAGGGACCGGGAACCCCACGAGCAGTACTTC. Its protein product is CASRDREPHEQYF. Full variable domain (outside the CDR3, taken from reference TRBV5-1 and TRBJ2-7): KAGVTQTPRYLIKTRGQQVTLSCSPISGHRSVSWYQQTPGQGLQFLFEYFSETQRNKGNFPGRFSGRQFSNSRSEMNVSTLELGDSALYLCASRDREPHEQYFGPGTRLTVT.

This sequence joins TRBV4-3 and TRBJ1-4; a weak D match, TRBD1 (5 bases). Germline CDR1 LGHNA, CDR2 YSLEER. V lost 4 bases, J lost 2 bases, and 23 bases lay in between. CDR3 length: 19 residues. The CDR3 is CASSRDRGRGMATNEKLFF. In nucleotides, the CDR3 is TGCGCCAGCAGCCGGGACCGAGGGCGGGGGATGGCGACTAATGAAAAACTGTTTTTT.

The rearrangement uses TRBV6-5 and TRBJ1-2; D is ambiguous. The CDR3 is 13 amino acids. The germline CDR1 and CDR2 sequences are MNHEY and SVGAGI. V shed 10 bases and J shed 3 bases, with 15 bases lying between them. CDR3 in amino acids: CAILKSGDYGYTF. CDR3 DNA sequence: TGTGCCATCTTGAAATCAGGAGACTATGGCTACACCTTC.

V and J are TRBV4-3 and TRBJ2-7, with 9 nucleotides matching TRBD1. From germline, CDR1 is LGHNA and CDR2 YSLEER. The CDR3 is made up of 15 amino acids. The trim removed 3 bases at V and 0 bases at J, leaving 3 bases unmatched. This CDR3 reads CASSQGGQGSYEQYF. In DNA form, the CDR3 reads TGCGCCAGCAGCCAGGGGGGACAGGGCTCCTACGAGCAGTACTTC.

CDR3 protein: CASSQDVGYMSSYNSPLHF. The CDR3 coding sequence is TGCGCCAGCAGCCAAGATGTGGGATACATGAGCTCCTATAATTCACCCCTCCACTTT. The chain employs TRBV4-1 and TRBJ1-6, with D uncertain. V shed 0 bases and J shed 0 bases, with 15 bases lying between them. The CDR3 length is 19 residues. Germline V gives CDR1 MGHRA, CDR2 YSYEKL.

V is TRBV15 and J is TRBJ2-3; 9 bases match TRBD2. V was clipped by 5 bases and J by 2 bases; unmatched bases: 5. Germline assignment: CDR1 LNHNV and CDR2 YYDKDF (reference sequence). CDR3 length: 15 residues. The CDR3 region is CATSSSGRTTDTQYF. The CDR3 DNA is TGTGCCACCAGCTCGAGCGGGAGGACCACAGATACGCAGTATTTT.

This clone was seen once. V gene TRBV7-2 combines with J gene TRBJ2-2, with 8 nucleotides matching TRBD1. The CDR3 extends over 15 amino acids. CDR1 SGHTA and CDR2 FQGNSA come from the germline V gene. V was clipped by 1 base and J by 4 bases; unmatched bases: 2. CDR3 in amino acids: CASSLDRGVTGELFF. CDR3 in DNA: TGTGCCAGCAGCTTAGACAGGGGGGTCACCGGGGAGCTGTTTTTT.

The V call is TRBV7-9, the J call TRBJ1-1; TRBD1 matches 11 bases. This CDR3 has 16 residues. V lost 1 base, J lost 4 bases, and 5 bases stayed unmatched. In germline, CDR1 is SEHNR, CDR2 FQNEAQ (reference sequence). CDR3 in DNA: TGTGCCAGCAGCTTAGTCGGGGACAGGGGGGGCACTGAAGCTTTCTTT. Its translation: CASSLVGDRGGTEAFF.

V is TRBV7-6 and J is TRBJ2-7; D remains unclear. Trimming removed 0 bases from V and 6 bases from J, with 9 bases in between. The length of the CDR3 is 13 residues. CDR1 and CDR2 (germline): SGHVS, FNYEAQ. CDR3: CASSLAGRREQYF. The CDR3 bases are TGTGCCAGCAGCTTAGCGGGCAGGCGCGAGCAGTACTTC.

This sequence joins TRBV5-8 and TRBJ2-7; a weak D match, TRBD1 (6 bases). Trimming took off 0 bases at V and 6 bases at J, with 19 bases between the two ends. Germline V gene sequence: CDR1 SGHTS, CDR2 YDEGEE. The CDR3 has 16 residues. CDR3 in amino acids: CASSLGYLGQGGEQYF. The CDR3 DNA reads as TGTGCCAGCAGCTTGGGATATCTTGGACAAGGGGGCGAGCAGTACTTC.

The rearrangement joins TRBV9 to TRBJ2-1; 9 bases line up with TRBD2. The CDR3 consists of 18 residues. Germline V gene lookup returns CDR1 SGDLS and CDR2 YYNGEE. V dropped 8 bases and J dropped 8; count of bases not matched to a gene: 23. The CDR3 DNA reads TGTGCCAGTTACCGGGGAAATAGCGGGAGAGGTTGGGGCGATGAGCAGTTCTTC. It encodes CASYRGNSGRGWGDEQFF.

The gene calls are TRBV6-5 and TRBJ1-2, with D perhaps matching TRBD1 (5 bases). Trimming pared 6 bases from V and 2 bases from J, leaving 7 bases between. Germline lookup yields CDR1 MNHEY and CDR2 SVGAGI. This CDR3 is 12 amino acids long. CDR3 sequence (DNA): TGTGCCAGCAGGGAGGGGAACTATGGCTACACCTTC. Translated, it gives CASREGNYGYTF.

The chain uses TRBV18 and TRBJ2-5; D is uncertain. V lost 3 bases, J lost 5 bases, and 13 bases lay in between. This CDR3 is 14 amino acids long. Germline CDR1 and CDR2: KGHSH and LQKENI. The CDR3 loop is CASSPSAALETQYF. The CDR3, as DNA: TGTGCCAGCTCACCTTCGGCAGCTCTTGAGACCCAGTACTTC. The whole variable domain, remainder taken from reference TRBV18 and TRBJ2-5, is NAGVMQNPRHLVRRRGQEARLRCSPMKGHSHVYWYRQLPEEGLKFMVYLQKENIIDESGMPKERFSAEFPKEGPSILRIQQVVRGDSAAYFCASSPSAALETQYFGPGTRLLVL.

The rearrangement uses TRBV6-1 and TRBJ2-3; D is uncertain. CDR1 MNHNS and CDR2 SASEGT come from the germline V gene. Trimming cost V 6 bases and J 2 bases, with 15 bases left between them. This CDR3 region has 15 residues. The CDR3 sequence is CASSESHAPTDTQYF. The CDR3 DNA reads as TGTGCCAGCAGCGAGTCACACGCGCCCACAGATACGCAGTATTTT.

The chain combines TRBV5-1 with TRBJ2-7, with 7 bases that match TRBD1. CDR3 length: 13 residues. V was pared by 2 bases and J by 3 bases, with 2 bases of the junction left unmatched. CDR1 and CDR2 from the germline V gene are SGHRS and YFSETQ. CDR3 sequence reads: CASSFRQGYEQYF. As DNA, the CDR3 is TGCGCCAGCAGCTTTAGACAGGGCTACGAGCAGTACTTC.

In this sample, this clone is medium-sized. The chain joins TRBV10-2 to TRBJ1-5; D not certain. Germline CDR1 and CDR2: WSHSY and SAAADI. CDR3 length: 16 residues. The V end lost 5 bases, the J end lost 0 bases, and 14 bases lay between the germline ends. CDR3 coding DNA: TGCGCCAGCAGTCAAGACTATCCGGATAGCAATCAGCCCCAGCATTTT. It encodes CASSQDYPDSNQPQHF.

The chain links TRBV5-1 to TRBJ2-5, with D possibly TRBD2 on 5 matching bases. This CDR3 has 17 amino acids. CDR1 and CDR2 from the germline V gene are SGHRS and YFSETQ. V was shortened by 4 bases and J by 2 bases, with 21 bases between the two germline ends. The CDR3 here is CASSQSGNLRRQETQYF. The CDR3 region has the DNA TGCGCCAGCAGCCAAAGCGGAAACCTTAGAAGGCAAGAGACCCAGTACTTC. The whole variable domain, filled in from reference TRBV5-1 and TRBJ2-5, reads KAGVTQTPRYLIKTRGQQVTLSCSPISGHRSVSWYQQTPGQGLQFLFEYFSETQRNKGNFPGRFSGRQFSNSRSEMNVSTLELGDSALYLCASSQSGNLRRQETQYFGPGTRLLVL.

This clone is hyperexpanded by share. The sample holds other DNA sequences that translate to the same CDR3. The J gene is TRBJ2-7, the V gene TRBV6-5, with D perhaps matching TRBD1 (5 bases). The germline CDR1 and CDR2 sequences are MNHEY and SVGAGI. The CDR3 contains 15 residues. The V end was cut by 0 bases, the J end by 4 bases, with 13 bases between. The CDR3 DNA follows: TGTGCCAGCAGTTACTCGACGACAGCCGGTTACGAGCAGTACTTC. Translation gives CASSYSTTAGYEQYF.

CDR3: CASSLRTSGTYEQYF. The DNA for the CDR3 is TGTGCCAGCAGCTTAAGGACTAGCGGGACCTACGAGCAGTACTTC. The chain uses TRBV7-8 and TRBJ2-7, with 12 bases that match TRBD2. V lost 2 bases, J lost 2 bases, and 1 base stayed unmatched. Germline V gene sequence: CDR1 SGHVS, CDR2 FQNEAQ. The CDR3 extends over 15 amino acids.

V gene TRBV2 combines with J gene TRBJ2-7, with 8 bases that match TRBD2. V trimming: 9 bases; J trimming: 7 bases; junction bases outside the gene matches: 14. CDR1 and CDR2 (germline): SNHLY, FYNNEI. The CDR3 is made up of 14 amino acids. The CDR3 bases are TGTGCCAGTCCCCGGGGACTAGGGAACGAGGAGCAGTACTTC. It yields the protein CASPRGLGNEEQYF. The full variable domain, in which reference TRBV2 and TRBJ2-7 provide the parts outside the CDR3, is EPEVTQTPSHQVTQMGQEVILRCVPISNHLYFYWYRQILGQKVEFLVSFYNNEISEKSEIFDDQFSVERPDGSNFTLKIRSTKLEDSAMYFCASPRGLGNEEQYFGPGTRLTVT.

The chain joins TRBV6-4 to TRBJ1-1; D is ambiguous. Germline-derived CDR1 and CDR2 are MRHNA and SNTAGT. The CDR3 extends over 14 amino acids. V was shortened by 5 bases and J by 1 base, with 11 bases between the two germline ends. The CDR3 coding sequence is TGTGCCAGCAGTCCCTCGCCGGGGAACACTGAAGCTTTCTTT. Amino acids: CASSPSPGNTEAFF.

The chain is built from TRBV7-3 and TRBJ2-7, with D possibly TRBD1 on 5 matching bases. V lost 6 bases to trimming and J lost 5 bases, with 14 bases between them. This CDR3 comprises 13 residues. Germline CDR1 and CDR2: SGHTA and FQGTGA. This CDR3 is CASSTEGVDEQYF. The CDR3 nucleotides are TGTGCCAGCAGTACCGAAGGGGTGGACGAGCAGTACTTC.

V gene TRBV6-6 combines with J gene TRBJ2-1; 11 bases line up with TRBD2. The CDR3 has 15 amino acids. The germline CDR1 and CDR2 sequences are MNHNY and SVGAGI (reference sequence). The J segment lost 7 bases and the V segment lost 4 bases, leaving 6 bases of the junction unmatched. Here the CDR3 reads CASSSDWTSGNEQFF. CDR3 coding DNA: TGTGCCAGCAGTTCGGATTGGACTAGCGGGAATGAGCAGTTCTTC.

This clone was detected only a few times. The rearrangement joins TRBV27 to TRBJ1-3; no firm D call. Per germline, CDR1 MNHEY and CDR2 SMNVEV (reference sequence). Trimming pared 7 bases from V and 0 bases from J, leaving 16 bases between. CDR3 length: 16 residues. The CDR3 is CASTTGSPNSGNTIYF. The CDR3 nucleotides read TGTGCCAGCACCACCGGCAGCCCCAACTCTGGAAACACCATATATTTT.